This is a list of T cell receptor beta chains from one sample in a study of shared clonotypes between healthy human individuals. TCRdb keeps only in-frame clones here, not all; method: immunoSEQ multiplex PCR. The data contain millions of clones, about 92% of them singletons. Sequenced input: naive CD4+ T cells sorted from blood. The receptors here all came from a man aged 18-30 years in good health. CDR3s include the opening cysteine and the closing phenylalanine or tryptophan. The D gene is left open where the match is weak. Expanded clones get a size class; other rows say once, few or many, or leave the size out.

J gene,V gene,clone size,D gene,CDR3 DNA,CDR3 protein
TRBJ1-4,TRBV25-1,.,.,TGTGCCAGCAGTGAGTGGGCTAAGGATGAAAAACTGTTTTTT,CASSEWAKDEKLFF
TRBJ2-3,TRBV11-2,.,.,TGTGCCAGCAGCTTAGTGGATGGCTATAGCACAGATACGCAGTATTTT,CASSLVDGYSTDTQYF
TRBJ1-4,TRBV7-9,.,TRBD1,TGTGCCATGGGGACAGGGGGCCTCACAACTAATGAAAAACTGTTTTTT,CAMGTGGLTTNEKLFF
TRBJ2-1,TRBV27,.,TRBD2,TGTGCCAGCAGTCCAGCGGGAGTCGCCTACAATGAGCAGTTCTTC,CASSPAGVAYNEQFF
TRBJ1-2,TRBV7-9,.,TRBD1,TGTGCCAGCAGCCCTGGGACAGGGGGGTATGGCTACACCTTC,CASSPGTGGYGYTF
TRBJ2-7,TRBV18,.,TRBD1,TGTGCCAGCTCACCGTCTACCGGGACAGTCAACGAGCAGTACTTC,CASSPSTGTVNEQYF
TRBJ1-1,TRBV18,.,.,TGTGCCAGCTCACCTGACAGATTAACTGAAGCTTTCTTT,CASSPDRLTEAFF
TRBJ2-7,TRBV10-3,once,.,TGTGCCATCAGTGAGTCTCAATCTTACGAGCAGTACTTC,CAISESQSYEQYF
TRBJ1-2,TRBV28,once,.,TGTGCCAGCAGTTTTGAAGGGTATGGCTACACCTTC,CASSFEGYGYTF
TRBJ2-1,TRBV27,.,.,TGTGCCAGCAGTACCGTATGGCCGGGAAGTGAGCAGTTCTTC,CASSTVWPGSEQFF
TRBJ1-4,TRBV27,.,.,TGTGCCAGCAGTTTATATCCGGACAGCATAGGGGGACTGTTTTTT,CASSLYPDSIGGLFF
TRBJ2-1,TRBV7-8,.,.,TGTGCCAGCAGCTTATGGGGTCGGATTGAGCAGTTCTTC,CASSLWGRIEQFF
TRBJ2-3,TRBV7-9,.,.,TGTGCCAGCAGCTTAGCGGCAGGGAGCGATACGCAGTATTTT,CASSLAAGSDTQYF
TRBJ2-2,TRBV9,.,TRBD2,TGTGCCAGCAGCGTGAACAGCGGGGGGCCTGGCACCGGGGAGCTGTTTTTT,CASSVNSGGPGTGELFF
TRBJ2-3,TRBV9,.,.,TGTGCCAGCAGCGCCTTTCAAGATACGCAGTATTTT,CASSAFQDTQYF
TRBJ1-4,TRBV4-1,.,TRBD1,TGCGCCAGCAGCCAAGGGGACAGGTATAATGAAAAACTGTTTTTT,CASSQGDRYNEKLFF
TRBJ2-7,TRBV19,.,.,TGTGCCAGTAGTATGAGAGGTTACGAGCAGTACTTC,CASSMRGYEQYF
TRBJ2-1,TRBV7-9,.,TRBD2,TGTGCCAGCAGCTTCCGCCGGCTAGCGGGTTTATGGGAGCAGTTCTTC,CASSFRRLAGLWEQFF
TRBJ2-7,TRBV7-2,.,TRBD2,TGTGCCAGCAGCTTAGCGACTAGCGGGGGACACTACGAGCAGTACTTC,CASSLATSGGHYEQYF
TRBJ2-1,TRBV9,.,.,TGTGCCAGCAGCGTAGTTAGCAGCCTGGGTGAGCAGTTCTTC,CASSVVSSLGEQFF
TRBJ1-4,TRBV7-2,.,TRBD1,TGTGCCAGCAGCCCCACCGGGACAGGTAGCCGGGAAAAACTGTTTTTT,CASSPTGTGSREKLFF
TRBJ1-2,TRBV7-2,.,TRBD1,TGTGCCAGCACCCTAGGGGGACAGATCAACTATGGCTACACCTTC,CASTLGGQINYGYTF
TRBJ2-7,TRBV11-2,.,TRBD1,TGTGCCAGCAGCCGGTCGACAGGGTGGGAAAACGAGCAGTACTTC,CASSRSTGWENEQYF
TRBJ2-2,TRBV5-1,once,TRBD1,TGCGCCAGCAGCGTGACAGGGTCTGAATCCACCGGGGAGCTGTTTTTT,CASSVTGSESTGELFF
TRBJ1-5,TRBV10-3,.,.,TGTGCCATCAGTGAAGGAGACACCAATCAGCCCCAGCATTTT,CAISEGDTNQPQHF
TRBJ1-6,TRBV14,.,.,TGTGCCAGCAGCCAGAATCTGAGGAATTCACCCCTCCACTTT,CASSQNLRNSPLHF
TRBJ2-2,TRBV30,.,.,TGTGCCTGGAGTGTACTTGGTACCGGGGAGCTGTTTTTT,CAWSVLGTGELFF
TRBJ2-7,TRBV5-6,once,.,TGTGCCAGCAGCCGGACACAAAGCTCCTACGAGCAGTACTTC,CASSRTQSSYEQYF
TRBJ2-1,TRBV2,.,TRBD2,TGTGCCAGCAGTGACTCGGGAGGCCCCTACAATGAGCAGTTCTTC,CASSDSGGPYNEQFF
TRBJ2-1,TRBV10-3,.,.,TGTGCCATCAAGCAGGGGCAAGGCATTAATGAGCAGTTCTTC,CAIKQGQGINEQFF
TRBJ2-5,TRBV6-5,.,.,TGTGCCAGCAGAGTAGCGGCACAAGAGACCCAGTACTTC,CASRVAAQETQYF
TRBJ2-3,TRBV20-1,.,.,TGCAGTGCTAGAGGCGGGGATACGCAGTATTTT,CSARGGDTQYF
TRBJ2-1,TRBV18,.,.,TGTGCCAGCTCACCGGAGGGGGGTTACAATGAGCAGTTCTTC,CASSPEGGYNEQFF
TRBJ2-1,TRBV11-3,.,.,TGTGCCAGCAGCTTAGGACAGGGCGGGAACAATGAGCAGTTCTTC,CASSLGQGGNNEQFF
TRBJ2-7,TRBV5-1,.,TRBD2,TGCGCCAGCAGCCGTAGCGGGAGCTCCTACGAGCAGTACTTC,CASSRSGSSYEQYF
TRBJ2-5,TRBV19,.,TRBD2,TGTGCCAGTAGTGTCCGGGAGGGAGAGACCCAGTACTTC,CASSVREGETQYF
TRBJ2-5,TRBV6-5,.,TRBD2,TGTGCCAGCAAGACAGTGGGAGGGTTGGAGACCCAGTACTTC,CASKTVGGLETQYF
TRBJ2-7,TRBV7-8,.,.,TGTGCCAGCAGCTTAGCGCACGAGGGGACCCAGCAGTACTTC,CASSLAHEGTQQYF
TRBJ2-1,TRBV9,.,.,TGTGCCAGCAGCCCCCTTGGACGAAATGAGCAGTTCTTC,CASSPLGRNEQFF
TRBJ2-1,TRBV2,.,.,TGTGCCAGCAGGTTCGAAGGGGGCTCCTACAATGAGCAGTTCTTC,CASRFEGGSYNEQFF